The 15 T cell receptor beta chains given below trace back to one sample, sequenced in a study of T cells in Graves' hyperthyroidism and ophthalmopathy. The TCR beta CDR3 regions underwent amplification using RNA transcripts as the source. An initial round of RT-PCR targeting the TCR CDR3 relied on the HTBI primer set. TCRdb re-called the multiplex PCR reads with MiXCR, one entry per CDR3 protein. The data hold more than 350,000 distinct CDR3 sequences, with over 12% observed a single time. Source material: blood. These receptors were taken from a woman aged 55 to 70 with Graves' ophthalmopathy.

The chain joins TRBV5-1 to TRBJ2-2; TRBD2 matches at 11 bases. V was clipped by 1 base and J by 4 bases; unmatched bases: 6. Germline lookup yields CDR1 SGHRS and CDR2 YFSETQ. CDR3 length: 17 residues. Here the CDR3 reads CASSLTLAGVSTGELFF. CDR3 nucleotides: TGCGCCAGCAGCTTGACACTAGCGGGAGTGAGCACCGGGGAGCTGTTTTTT.

This clonotype was picked up many times. J is TRBJ2-5 and V is TRBV28, with D perhaps matching TRBD1 or TRBD2 (6 bases each). From germline, CDR1 is MDHEN and CDR2 SYDVKM. The V end lost 8 bases, the J end lost 5 bases, and 18 bases lay between the germline ends. This CDR3 is 14 amino acids long. CDR3: CASGGQGLWETQYF. CDR3 DNA: TGTGCCAGCGGGGGGCAGGGCTTGTGGGAGACCCAGTACTTC.

As regards this clonotype: This clone may be a read error of a much larger clone one base away. J is TRBJ2-1 and V is TRBV29-1; D unclear. The DNA matches TRBJ2-7 better at its end, which makes the J call doubtful. Germline CDR1 reads SQVTM; CDR2 reads ANQGSEA. The CDR3 consists of 13 residues. CDR3 sequence reads: CSVWWAGYNEQYF. The CDR3 bases are TGCAGCGTTTGGTGGGCTGGGTACAATGAGCAGTACTTC.

V is TRBV6-1 and J is TRBJ2-3; tentative D call: TRBD1 (6 bases). The J call is uncertain, as TRBJ1-5 better fits the DNA end. The CDR3 covers 15 residues. CDR1 and CDR2 (germline): MNHNS, SASEGT. The CDR3 here is CASKWGQRETDTQHF. The CDR3 DNA follows: TGTGCCAGCAAATGGGGGCAGCGGGAGACAGATACGCAGCATTTT.

The chain joins TRBV19 to TRBJ2-7; TRBD1 aligns across 8 bases. After removal of 4 bases from V and 4 bases from J, the junction contained 9 bases not matched to a gene. The germline V gene encodes CDR1 LNHDA and CDR2 SQIVND (reference sequence). The CDR3 covers 15 residues. The chain's CDR3 is CASSTGQGRIYEQYF. DNA for the CDR3: TGTGCCAGTAGTACCGGACAGGGACGGATATACGAGCAGTACTTC.

This clonotype was counted a few times. The chain joins TRBV18 to TRBJ1-6; TRBD1 might be the D (5 bases). The CDR3 sequence is 15 residues long. Germline V lookup: CDR1 KGHSH, CDR2 LQKENI. Trimming took off 1 base at V and 10 bases at J, with 14 bases between the two ends. The CDR3 DNA is TGTGCCAGCTCACCACTTTTCAGGGAGATGTCACCCCTCCACTTT. This gives the protein CASSPLFREMSPLHF. Drawing the rest from reference TRBV18 and TRBJ1-6, the complete variable domain is NAGVMQNPRHLVRRRGQEARLRCSPMKGHSHVYWYRQLPEEGLKFMVYLQKENIIDESGMPKERFSAEFPKEGPSILRIQQVVRGDSAAYFCASSPLFREMSPLHFGNGTRLTVT.

This clonotype came up many times. The chain uses TRBV7-2 and TRBJ2-7; 12 nucleotides align to TRBD2. The germline gives CDR1 SGHTA, CDR2 FQGNSA. V lost 4 bases and J lost 6; bases outside the gene matches: 4. The CDR3 runs to 14 residues. The CDR3 here is CASSSPSGRGEQYF. The CDR3 region has the DNA TGTGCCAGCAGCTCCCCTAGCGGGAGGGGCGAGCAGTACTTC.

This clonotype occurred many times. Here the CDR3 DNA reads TGTGCCAGCAGCCTGGACAGGGTCCAGCCCCAGCATTTT. Amino acid sequence: CASSLDRVQPQHF. The rearrangement uses TRBV12-3 or TRBV12-4 and TRBJ1-5, with 8 bases aligning to TRBD1. CDR3 length: 13 amino acids. V lost 6 bases and J lost 7; bases outside the gene matches: 5.

This clonotype came up a few times. The rearrangement links TRBV7-8 to TRBJ1-1, with 12 bases aligning to TRBD1. CDR3 length: 21 amino acids. CDR1 is SGHVS, CDR2 FQNEAQ, per germline. V lost 3 bases and J lost 4; bases outside the gene matches: 21. CDR3 DNA: TGTGCCAGCAGCTTTCCTTCCCGGGACAGGGGGCGTGGGACTCTAACCACTGAAGCTTTCTTT. It translates to CASSFPSRDRGRGTLTTEAFF.

This clonotype was found a few times. The chain is built from TRBV18 and TRBJ2-2; D call uncertain. Trimming stripped 6 bases from V and 7 bases from J, with 12 bases between. Germline V gene sequence: CDR1 KGHSH, CDR2 LQKENI. CDR3 length: 13 residues. The CDR3 reads CASSTVGDGELFF. CDR3 nucleotides: TGTGCCAGCTCGACGGTGGGTGACGGGGAGCTGTTTTTT.

This chain connects TRBV5-1 to TRBJ2-5; 11 bases agree with TRBD2. With 1 base clipped from V and 3 bases from J, the junction kept 8 bases outside the gene matches. CDR1 and CDR2 from the germline V gene are SGHRS and YFSETQ. This CDR3 has 17 amino acids. CDR3 DNA: TGCGCCAGCAGCTTGCGGGTACTAGCGGGAGAGGAAGAGACCCAGTACTTC. This gives the protein CASSLRVLAGEEETQYF.

The rearrangement joins TRBV19 to TRBJ1-4; D remains unclear. CDR1 is LNHDA, CDR2 SQIVND, per germline (reference sequence). The CDR3 has 13 residues. Deletions cut 9 bases from V and 8 bases from J, with 16 bases between. DNA for the CDR3: TGTGCCAGCAGGTCGCGCCCGCCCGAAAAACTGTTTTTT. Its translation is CASRSRPPEKLFF.

The J gene is TRBJ2-3, the V gene TRBV27; 12 bases line up with TRBD2. V was clipped by 6 bases and J by 8 bases; unmatched bases: 12. CDR1 is MNHEY, CDR2 SMNVEV, per germline (reference sequence). CDR3 length equals 16 residues. Here the CDR3 DNA reads TGTGCCAGCAGCCACATCGGACTAGCGGGGATGGGTACGCAGTATTTT. Its translation is CASSHIGLAGMGTQYF.

Note on this clonotype: This may be a read error: a much more frequent sequence differs by one nucleotide. J is TRBJ2-5 and V is TRBV27; TRBD2 matches at 14 bases. Per germline, CDR1 MNHEY and CDR2 SMNVEV (reference sequence). The CDR3 totals 17 residues. This chain's CDR3 is CAGSPQRLAGGPETQYF. In DNA form, the CDR3 reads TGTGCCGGCAGTCCCCAACGACTAGCGGGAGGGCCAGAGACCCAGTACTTC.

The chain joins TRBV20-1 to TRBJ1-2; D uncertain. Germline CDR1 and CDR2: DFQATT and SNEGSKA (reference sequence). V dropped 1 base and J dropped 0 bases, with 9 bases sitting between them. The CDR3 length is 14 residues. The DNA of the CDR3 is TGCAGTGCTAGAGGGGGAGAAGCTAACTATGGCTACACCTTC. Translating gives CSARGGEANYGYTF.